A selection of T cell receptor beta chains follows, all from one sample in a study of blood T cell repertoires in COVID-19. Generated by immunoSEQ multiplex PCR, the TCRdb table keeps only in-frame clones and is missing some. The sample lists some 290,000 clones, roughly 86% seen once, with 11% in the top ten. Input material: peripheral blood. These receptors were collected from a woman under 40 with COVID-19, enrolled during active disease. The CDR3 runs from the conserved cysteine through the conserved F or W. Fields, in order: D gene, clone size, J gene, V gene, CDR3 DNA, CDR3 protein. A D gene is named only where the DNA matches it firmly. Size is stated for part of the rows, as once, few or many counts, or as a class when the clone is expanded.

TRBD1	once	TRBJ2-7	TRBV29-1	TGCAGCGGGGGGGGACAGGGCTACGAGCAGTACTTC	CSGGGQGYEQYF
TRBD1	.	TRBJ1-2	TRBV30	TGTGCCTGGAGAAGCGGGACAGGAGAAGGCTACACCTTC	CAWRSGTGEGYTF
TRBD2	.	TRBJ2-3	TRBV24-1	TGTGCCACCAGTGACCCTAGCGGGAGGCCCTACACAGATACGCAGTATTTT	CATSDPSGRPYTDTQYF
TRBD2	.	TRBJ2-1	TRBV27	TGTGCCAGCAGTTCAACGAGGGGGTGGACTAGCGGGAGCTTGCAGTTCTTC	CASSSTRGWTSGSLQFF
.	.	TRBJ2-7	TRBV28	TGTGCCAGCAGTTTATTAGGGCAGGGGGAGCAGTACTTC	CASSLLGQGEQYF
.	.	TRBJ1-4	TRBV9	TGTGCCAGCAGCTCCCCCGGGACAAACAATGAAAAACTGTTTTTT	CASSSPGTNNEKLFF
.	.	TRBJ2-7	TRBV28	TGTGCCAGCGGCGGGAACCCCTCCTACGAGCAGTACTTC	CASGGNPSYEQYF
TRBD2	.	TRBJ2-3	TRBV11-2	TGTGCCAGCAGCCGATATCTAGCGGGAGTAACAGATACGCAGTATTTT	CASSRYLAGVTDTQYF
.	.	TRBJ2-5	TRBV5-4	TGTGCCAGCAGCTTGGGGGCGCCCCGGGAGACCCAGTACTTC	CASSLGAPRETQYF
.	.	TRBJ2-5	TRBV9	TGTGCCAGCAGCGCCCACGGGGATCCAAGGAGGGAGACCCAGTACTTC	CASSAHGDPRRETQYF
TRBD2	.	TRBJ2-2	TRBV6-1	TGTGCCAGCAGTGGAATGGGACTACCATACACCGGGGAGCTGTTTTTT	CASSGMGLPYTGELFF
.	once	TRBJ2-7	TRBV30	TGTGCCTGGAGTCTTAGCTCCTACGAGCAGTACTTC	CAWSLSSYEQYF
TRBD1	once	TRBJ1-1	TRBV6-6	TGTGCCAGCCTCCGACGTACAGGGGAGGTCACTGAAGCTTTCTTT	CASLRRTGEVTEAFF
TRBD1	.	TRBJ1-1	TRBV27	TGTGCCAGCAGTTTACCGGGGACAGCTCATGAAGCTTTCTTT	CASSLPGTAHEAFF
.	.	TRBJ1-5	TRBV5-1	TGCGCCAGCAGCTTCGGCGGAATCAATCAGCCCCAGCATTTT	CASSFGGINQPQHF
TRBD1	once	TRBJ1-1	TRBV19	TGTGCCAGTAGTATAGGACAGGGGGTGACTGAAGCTTTCTTT	CASSIGQGVTEAFF
.	.	TRBJ1-1	TRBV19	TGTGCCAGTAGCCTCACTGGGGCGCGCACTGAAGCTTTCTTT	CASSLTGARTEAFF
.	.	TRBJ1-5	TRBV3-1/TRBV3-2	TGTGCCAGCAGCCAAGGGGGACAAAGCAATCAGCCCCAGCATTTT	CASSQGGQSNQPQHF
TRBD1	.	TRBJ1-1	TRBV5-6	TGTGCCAGCAGCAAGGACAGGGGACGAACACTGATAGCTTTCTTT	CASSKDRGRTLIAFF
TRBD2	.	TRBJ2-1	TRBV7-6	TGTGCCAGCAGCTTAAGTGTTGGGGCCGGGAGGGCGGTTTTGAATGAGCAGTTCTTC	CASSLSVGAGRAVLNEQFF
TRBD1	.	TRBJ2-7	TRBV6-1	TGTGCCAGCAGTGAAGCGCCCGTTATGCCCGGGACAGGGGACGAGCAGTACTTC	CASSEAPVMPGTGDEQYF
TRBD1	.	TRBJ2-7	TRBV9	TGTGCCAGCAGCGACGGACAGGGCTACGAGCAGTACTTC	CASSDGQGYEQYF
TRBD2	.	TRBJ2-3	TRBV19	TGTGCCAGTAGGTTACTAGCGGGGAAGGTAGATACGCAGTATTTT	CASRLLAGKVDTQYF
TRBD1	.	TRBJ2-1	TRBV11-2	TGTGCCAGCAGCTTGGACAGGGGCCCTTACAATGAGCAGTTCTTC	CASSLDRGPYNEQFF
.	.	TRBJ1-3	TRBV2	TGTGCCAGCATCGTGAGCTCAGGAAACACCATATATTTT	CASIVSSGNTIYF
.	.	TRBJ1-5	TRBV28	TGTGCCAGCAGTTTACCCGGGGAGGGTTATCAGCCCCAGCATTTT	CASSLPGEGYQPQHF
.	.	TRBJ2-2	TRBV4-1	TGCGCCAGCAGCCAAGACGGCGGGACCGGGGAGCTGTTTTTT	CASSQDGGTGELFF
TRBD2	.	TRBJ2-7	TRBV9	TGTGCCAGCAGCGTACTAGCGGGAGGTCTCCACGAGCAGTACTTC	CASSVLAGGLHEQYF
TRBD1	once	TRBJ2-7	TRBV7-8	TGTGCCAGCAGCTCCGATGACAGGGCTGCCTACGAGCAGTACTTC	CASSSDDRAAYEQYF
.	.	TRBJ1-5	TRBV7-9	TGTGCCAGCAGCCTCGAGGGGCCCCAGCATTTT	CASSLEGPQHF
.	.	TRBJ1-3	TRBV3-1/TRBV3-2	TGTGCCAGCAGCCATACAGAGTTCCCGGGAAACACCATATATTTT	CASSHTEFPGNTIYF
TRBD2	.	TRBJ2-1	TRBV19	TGTGCCAGTAGGGCTAGCTCAGCGGGGACTCACAATGAGCAGTTCTTC	CASRASSAGTHNEQFF
.	.	TRBJ1-5	TRBV30	TGTGCCTGGAGCCTTCAGACAGGAGGAGGTCAGCCCCAGCATTTT	CAWSLQTGGGQPQHF
.	few	TRBJ2-7	TRBV6-5	TGTGCCAGCAGACGTAGCGAGTATGGCGAGCAGTACTTC	CASRRSEYGEQYF
.	.	TRBJ1-5	TRBV6-2/TRBV6-3	TGTGCCAGCAGTTACGACCAGGGTGGCAATCAGCCCCAGCATTTT	CASSYDQGGNQPQHF
.	few	TRBJ1-2	TRBV19	TGTGCCAGTAGGGACCCCCCACAGGACTATGGCTACACCTTC	CASRDPPQDYGYTF
TRBD2	.	TRBJ2-7	TRBV2	TGTGCCAGCAGGGGGACTAGCGGGAGCTACGAGCAGTACTTC	CASRGTSGSYEQYF
.	few	TRBJ1-5	TRBV10-3	TGTGCCACTCAGAATTCCGGGGGGAGTCAGCCCCAGCATTTT	CATQNSGGSQPQHF
TRBD1	.	TRBJ2-5	TRBV2	TGTGCCAGCAGTGATATTTCCAGGGGGGAGACCCAGTACTTC	CASSDISRGETQYF
TRBD2	.	TRBJ2-3	TRBV19	TGTGCCAGTAGTATATCCGGGACTAGCGGAGATACGCAGTATTTT	CASSISGTSGDTQYF
.	once	TRBJ2-4	TRBV6-2/TRBV6-3	TGTGCCAGCAACCCCCGTCAGGTCTCCAAAAACATTCAGTACTTC	CASNPRQVSKNIQYF
TRBD1	.	TRBJ2-1	TRBV6-2/TRBV6-3	TGTGCCAGCAGTTCCGGGACAGGGGGCTACAATGAGCAGTTCTTC	CASSSGTGGYNEQFF
.	.	TRBJ2-3	TRBV10-3	TGTGCCATCAGCGGAGTAATCACAGATACGCAGTATTTT	CAISGVITDTQYF
.	.	TRBJ1-1	TRBV6-6	TGTGCCAGCGGCAAATACCAGGAACCTCAACGTGAAGCTTTCTTT	CASGKYQEPQREAFF
TRBD1	.	TRBJ1-6	TRBV7-9	TGTGCCAGCAGCCCGGGACAGTATAATTCACCCCTCCACTTT	CASSPGQYNSPLHF
.	.	TRBJ1-1	TRBV19	TGTGCCAGTATCCGGGACACTTTTAGAACCACTGAAGCTTTCTTT	CASIRDTFRTTEAFF
.	.	TRBJ1-2	TRBV2	TGTGCCAGCAGTAATGACGGGGGCTATGGCTACACCTTC	CASSNDGGYGYTF
.	.	TRBJ1-4	TRBV12-2	TGTGCAAGTCGCTTCCTTCTTCAGCAGGGCTTTGAAAAACTGTTTTTT	CASRFLLQQGFEKLFF
TRBD1	.	TRBJ1-2	TRBV2	TGTGCCAGCAGTGAAACTAGGGGGCGATTTGGTGAGGGCTACACCTTC	CASSETRGRFGEGYTF
.	.	TRBJ1-5	TRBV19	TGTGCCAGTAGTACCCATCAAAAACAGGGAATTCAGCCCCAGCATTTT	CASSTHQKQGIQPQHF
TRBD1	.	TRBJ1-4	TRBV5-1	TGCGCCAGCAGCTATGAAAGGGACAGGGGCTTTAATGAAAAACTGTTTTTT	CASSYERDRGFNEKLFF
.	.	TRBJ2-7	TRBV7-9	TGTGCCAGCAGCGCGCCGGGGACGGGCCTACGGAGGGACGAGCAGTACTTC	CASSAPGTGLRRDEQYF
TRBD1	.	TRBJ1-2	TRBV28	TGTGCCAGCAGCCTAGGACAGGCCAGGGATGGCTACACCTTC	CASSLGQARDGYTF
.	few	TRBJ2-2	TRBV5-4	TGTGCCAGCAGCGGCAGGGCCGGAGAGACCGGGGAGCTGTTTTTT	CASSGRAGETGELFF
TRBD2	.	TRBJ2-7	TRBV10-2	TGCGCCAGCAGCTTAAACACCGGGACTAGTCCCTCTCTACAGTACTTC	CASSLNTGTSPSLQYF